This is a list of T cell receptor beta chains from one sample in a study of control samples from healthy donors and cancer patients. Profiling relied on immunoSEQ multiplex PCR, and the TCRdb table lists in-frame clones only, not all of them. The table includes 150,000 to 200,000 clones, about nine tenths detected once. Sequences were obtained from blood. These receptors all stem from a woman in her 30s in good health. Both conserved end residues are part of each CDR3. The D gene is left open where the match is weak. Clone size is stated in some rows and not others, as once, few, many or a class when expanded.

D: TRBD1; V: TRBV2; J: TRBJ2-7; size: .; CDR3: CASRGTGEFHEQYF; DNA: TGTGCCAGCAGGGGGACAGGGGAATTCCACGAGCAGTACTTC
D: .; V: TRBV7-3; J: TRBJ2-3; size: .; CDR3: CASSLRASTDTQYF; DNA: TGTGCCAGCAGCTTACGGGCGAGCACAGATACGCAGTATTTT
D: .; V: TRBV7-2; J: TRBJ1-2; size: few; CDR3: CASSSTGQYYGYTF; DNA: TGTGCCAGCAGCTCTACCGGACAGTACTATGGCTACACCTTC
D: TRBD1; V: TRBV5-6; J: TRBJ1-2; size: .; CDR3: CASSFLQGSNNYGYTF; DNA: TGTGCCAGCAGCTTTCTACAGGGGAGCAATAACTATGGCTACACCTTC
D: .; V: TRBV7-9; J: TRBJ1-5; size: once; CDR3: CASAVGGDQPQHF; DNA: TGTGCCAGCGCGGTAGGGGGTGATCAGCCCCAGCATTTT
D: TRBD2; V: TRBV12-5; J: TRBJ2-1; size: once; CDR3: CASGFSTSSSSYNEQFF; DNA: TGTGCTAGTGGTTTCTCGACTAGCTCAAGCTCCTACAATGAGCAGTTCTTC
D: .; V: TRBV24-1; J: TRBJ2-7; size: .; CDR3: CATSDRDSPRYEQYF; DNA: TGTGCCACCAGTGACCGGGACTCGCCCCGATACGAGCAGTACTTC
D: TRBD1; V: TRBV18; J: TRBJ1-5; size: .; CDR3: CASSRGTGSGQPQHF; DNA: TGTGCCAGCTCACGGGGGACAGGTAGTGGTCAGCCCCAGCATTTT
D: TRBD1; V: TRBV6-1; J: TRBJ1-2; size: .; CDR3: CASSFPGTGEGYTF; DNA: TGTGCCAGCAGTTTCCCCGGGACAGGGGAAGGCTACACCTTC
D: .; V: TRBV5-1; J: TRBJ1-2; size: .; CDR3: CASSLAVGFYGYTF; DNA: TGCGCCAGCAGCTTGGCGGTGGGCTTCTATGGCTACACCTTC
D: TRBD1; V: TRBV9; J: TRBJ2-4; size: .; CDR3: CASSVAQGNIQYF; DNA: TGTGCCAGCAGCGTAGCACAGGGGAACATTCAGTACTTC
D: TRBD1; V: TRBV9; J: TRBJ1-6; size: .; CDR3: CASSANRGGSPLHF; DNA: TGTGCCAGCAGCGCTAACAGGGGAGGGTCACCCCTCCACTTT